This T cell receptor (beta chain) was observed in a study of blood T cell repertoires in COVID-19. The CDR3 sequence is 13 residues long. V was pared by 4 bases and J by 5 bases, with 11 bases between. CDR1 MGHRA and CDR2 YSYEKL come from the germline V gene. Profiled with immunoSEQ multiplex PCR; TCRdb holds only in-frame clones, not every one. The table has 160,000 or so clones, about 84% seen once. Participants' own reports of clinical history determined their cohort assignment. Two negative PCRs, clearance, or symptom resolution had been documented for recovered Cohort 3 donors. The chain joins TRBV4-1 to TRBJ2-5; D not resolved. The TCR was taken from a man aged 40-49 years who had recovered from COVID-19. The source material was PBMCs or T cells enriched from blood (not recorded which). As DNA, the CDR3 is TGCGCCAGCAGCCCAAGCCTTGAGGAGACCCAGTACTTC. Translated: CASSPSLEETQYF.